This T cell receptor beta chain was captured by sequencing in a study of PD-1 blockade in classical Hodgkin lymphoma. Regarding the study as a whole: Partial responders and progressors had significantly lower baseline TCR diversity. A significant rise in TCR diversity was seen by C4D1 for CD4+ cells but not for CD8+ cells. Reported baseline diversity: healthy donors highest, relapsed/refractory patients lowest. Some patients began nivolumab under 1 year after ASCT. These patients were excluded from later analyses.

TCRdb keeps only in-frame clones here, not all; method: immunoSEQ multiplex PCR. This sample has about 61,000 clones; around nine tenths occur once, and the top ten carry 7% to 8.5%. Concerning this clone itself: The antigen remains unidentified.

Specified time point: cycle 4 day 1 (C4D1), after five to seven weeks of nivolumab. The patients all showed relapse after autologous stem cell transplantation, while their brentuximab vedotin exposure varied. Specimen: peripheral blood mononuclear cells (PBMCs), collected before the fourth cycle of nivolumab. The sequence derives from a human donor with classical Hodgkin lymphoma.

CDR3 protein: CASSLFLNTEAFF. CDR3 DNA sequence: TGCGCCAGCAGCTTGTTTCTGAACACTGAAGCTTTCTTT. V usage is TRBV5-1 and J usage is TRBJ1-1, with D unclear. The ends were cut back, 1 base at V and 0 bases at J, with 4 bases in the middle. The CDR3 totals 13 residues. Germline CDR1 SGHRS, CDR2 YFSETQ.